What follows are 5 T cell receptor beta chains derived from one specimen sequenced in a study of CD8+CD57+ T cells in acquired aplastic anemia. TCR beta VDJ and CDR3 profiling used genomic DNA as template. Using its own MiXCR run on the reads, TCRdb lists one record per CDR3 protein. Of a few hundred thousand distinct CDR3 sequences listed, 30% to 40% were seen once; the top ten hold roughly 1.1%. The source material was sorted CD4+, CD8+, or CD8+CD57+ T cells (not recorded which) from PBMCs. These receptors all stem from a human donor in good health, serving as a control.

About this clonotype itself: The junction departs from germline at one end; a sequencing error may be responsible. The chain combines TRBV3-1 with TRBJ2-7; 8 nucleotides align to TRBD1. The CDR3 covers 16 residues. CDR1 and CDR2 from the germline V gene are LGHDT and YNNKEL (reference sequence). CDR3 bases: TGTGCCAGCAGCCAACTTCCGCCGGACAGGGATTACGGGCAGTACTTC. Its translation: CASSQLPPDRDYGQYF.

The rearrangement links TRBV24-1 to TRBJ2-7; TRBD2 matches 10 bases. This CDR3 has 16 amino acids. Germline-derived CDR1 and CDR2 are KGHDR and SFDVKD. V lost 4 bases to trimming and J lost 3 bases; unmatched junction nucleotides: 8. Written as DNA, the CDR3 is TGTGCCACCAGTGAAAGTCGGCTAGCGGGGGTCTACGAGCAGTACTTC. This translates into CATSESRLAGVYEQYF.

This rearrangement joins TRBV7-3 to TRBJ2-7; D gene uncertain. CDR3 length equals 13 residues. Trimming cost V 2 bases and J 3 bases, with 8 bases left between them. Germline values: CDR1 SGHTA, CDR2 FQGTGA. CDR3 in DNA: TGTGCCAGCAGCTTAGACGACGGCTACGAGCAGTACTTC. It yields the protein CASSLDDGYEQYF.

Comments on this clonotype: A much larger clone lies a single base off, so this may be a read error. Written as DNA, the CDR3 is TGCAGTGCTTTCGAGGGGGAAAAACTGGTTTTT. Encoded protein: CSAFEGEKLVF. The chain recombines TRBV20-1 with TRBJ1-4, with D possibly being TRBD1 (6 bases). Germline CDR1 reads DFQATT; CDR2 reads SNEGSKA (reference sequence). This CDR3 spans 11 amino acids.

This clonotype appeared a few times. This chain connects TRBV3-1 to TRBJ2-5, with TRBD2 as a possible D gene (6 bases). The CDR3 runs 16 residues. V lost 4 bases, J lost 0 bases, and 15 bases lay in between. Looked up from germline, CDR1 is LGHDT and CDR2 is YNNKEL (reference sequence). The CDR3 is CASSLSGVWDQETQYF. In DNA form, the CDR3 reads TGTGCCAGCAGCCTGTCGGGGGTTTGGGACCAAGAGACCCAGTACTTC.